This is a list of T cell receptor beta chains from one sample in a study of cytomegalovirus exposure and HLA in healthy donors. Repertoires were generated with immunoSEQ multiplex PCR, while TCRdb's copy carries only in-frame clones and drops some. The table records 95,000 to 150,000 clones, about 83% of them present only once. The sample taken for sequencing was PBMCs. The receptors stem from a woman aged 35 to 49 in good health and CMV-seropositive. The CDR3 runs from the conserved cysteine through the conserved F or W. A D gene is named only where the DNA matches it firmly. Clone size appears in some rows only: once, few, many, or a class for an expanded clone.

J gene: TRBJ1-4; V gene: TRBV5-4; clone size: -; D gene: -; CDR3 protein: CASSSGPPRGEKLFF; CDR3 DNA: TGTGCCAGCAGCTCCGGCCCTCCCCGGGGTGAAAAACTGTTTTTT
J gene: TRBJ1-1; V gene: TRBV6-5; clone size: -; D gene: -; CDR3 protein: CASSYSIMRVSEAFF; CDR3 DNA: TGTGCCAGCAGTTACTCGATTATGAGGGTTTCAGAAGCTTTCTTT
J gene: TRBJ2-7; V gene: TRBV28; clone size: -; D gene: -; CDR3 protein: CASRFTGPYEQYF; CDR3 DNA: TGTGCCAGCAGGTTCACAGGGCCCTACGAGCAGTACTTC
J gene: TRBJ2-7; V gene: TRBV6-1; clone size: -; D gene: TRBD1; CDR3 protein: CASSEGWTGGYEQYF; CDR3 DNA: TGTGCCAGCAGTGAAGGGTGGACAGGGGGGTACGAGCAGTACTTC
J gene: TRBJ1-3; V gene: TRBV7-2; clone size: -; D gene: -; CDR3 protein: CASSLELTGNTIYF; CDR3 DNA: TGTGCCAGCAGCTTAGAGCTAACTGGAAACACCATATATTTT
J gene: TRBJ2-7; V gene: TRBV27; clone size: -; D gene: -; CDR3 protein: CASRPHRFQFSYEQYF; CDR3 DNA: TGTGCCAGCAGGCCACACAGGTTCCAGTTCTCCTACGAGCAGTACTTC
J gene: TRBJ2-7; V gene: TRBV7-6; clone size: -; D gene: -; CDR3 protein: CASSSPVDYNEQYF; CDR3 DNA: TGTGCCAGCAGCTCACCCGTTGACTACAACGAGCAGTACTTC
J gene: TRBJ2-7; V gene: TRBV19; clone size: -; D gene: TRBD1; CDR3 protein: CASSFGQGEYEQYF; CDR3 DNA: TGTGCCAGTAGTTTTGGACAGGGCGAATACGAGCAGTACTTC
J gene: TRBJ1-3; V gene: TRBV28; clone size: -; D gene: TRBD1; CDR3 protein: CASSTSGQGSNTIYF; CDR3 DNA: TGTGCCAGCAGTACCTCAGGACAGGGGAGCAACACCATATATTTT
J gene: TRBJ2-2; V gene: TRBV9; clone size: -; D gene: TRBD1; CDR3 protein: CASSPRTGGQGELFF; CDR3 DNA: TGTGCCAGCAGCCCGAGGACAGGGGGCCAAGGGGAGCTGTTTTTT
J gene: TRBJ2-5; V gene: TRBV4-2; clone size: -; D gene: TRBD2; CDR3 protein: CASSQELAGGLGQETQYF; CDR3 DNA: TGTGCCAGCAGCCAAGAACTAGCGGGAGGGCTTGGCCAAGAGACCCAGTACTTC
J gene: TRBJ2-7; V gene: TRBV5-1; clone size: -; D gene: TRBD1; CDR3 protein: CASSFEDRVYEQYF; CDR3 DNA: TGCGCCAGCAGCTTTGAGGACAGGGTCTACGAGCAGTACTTC
J gene: TRBJ2-7; V gene: TRBV16; clone size: -; D gene: TRBD2; CDR3 protein: CASSRTLAGGSSYEQYF; CDR3 DNA: TGTGCCAGCAGCCGTACCCTAGCGGGAGGCAGCTCCTACGAGCAGTACTTC
J gene: TRBJ1-1; V gene: TRBV28; clone size: -; D gene: -; CDR3 protein: CASSLPGRGYTEAFF; CDR3 DNA: TGTGCCAGCAGTTTACCGGGCAGGGGTTACACTGAAGCTTTCTTT
J gene: TRBJ2-3; V gene: TRBV9; clone size: -; D gene: TRBD2; CDR3 protein: CASSVAGGGTDTQYF; CDR3 DNA: TGTGCCAGCAGCGTAGCGGGAGGCGGGACAGATACGCAGTATTTT
J gene: TRBJ2-2; V gene: TRBV9; clone size: -; D gene: TRBD1; CDR3 protein: CASSPSGQGATGELFF; CDR3 DNA: TGTGCCAGCAGTCCTTCGGGACAGGGGGCGACCGGGGAGCTGTTTTTT
J gene: TRBJ2-7; V gene: TRBV27; clone size: -; D gene: TRBD1; CDR3 protein: CASSWAKGQGVRYEQYF; CDR3 DNA: TGTGCCAGCAGTTGGGCTAAGGGACAGGGGGTAAGATACGAGCAGTACTTC
J gene: TRBJ1-2; V gene: TRBV6-5; clone size: few; D gene: -; CDR3 protein: CASSYSVARHGYTF; CDR3 DNA: TGTGCCAGCAGTTACTCGGTGGCACGCCATGGCTACACCTTC
J gene: TRBJ2-1; V gene: TRBV7-9; clone size: -; D gene: TRBD2; CDR3 protein: CASSLAHGGRAMNEQFF; CDR3 DNA: TGTGCCAGCAGCTTAGCCCATGGCGGGAGGGCCATGAATGAGCAGTTCTTC
J gene: TRBJ2-1; V gene: TRBV30; clone size: once; D gene: TRBD1; CDR3 protein: CAWLVDRGRYEQFF; CDR3 DNA: TGTGCCTGGTTGGTGGACAGGGGGAGGTATGAGCAGTTCTTC
J gene: TRBJ2-7; V gene: TRBV5-1; clone size: -; D gene: -; CDR3 protein: CASRYSSSYEQYF; CDR3 DNA: TGCGCCAGCAGGTACTCTTCCTCCTACGAGCAGTACTTC
J gene: TRBJ1-1; V gene: TRBV5-1; clone size: -; D gene: TRBD1; CDR3 protein: CASSVGQGQPEAFF; CDR3 DNA: TGCGCCAGCAGCGTCGGACAGGGCCAGCCCGAAGCTTTCTTT
J gene: TRBJ2-7; V gene: TRBV19; clone size: -; D gene: TRBD1; CDR3 protein: CASSKYRGRGEQYF; CDR3 DNA: TGTGCCAGTAGTAAATACAGGGGGCGAGGTGAGCAGTACTTC
J gene: TRBJ2-2; V gene: TRBV9; clone size: -; D gene: -; CDR3 protein: CASSASTGSGELFF; CDR3 DNA: TGTGCCAGCAGCGCCTCGACAGGTAGCGGGGAGCTGTTTTTT
J gene: TRBJ2-5; V gene: TRBV19; clone size: -; D gene: TRBD2; CDR3 protein: CASSEITGGQETQYF; CDR3 DNA: TGTGCCAGTAGTGAGATAACGGGAGGTCAAGAGACCCAGTACTTC
J gene: TRBJ2-7; V gene: TRBV7-9; clone size: -; D gene: TRBD1; CDR3 protein: CASGKGGQGTRYDDEQYF; CDR3 DNA: TGTGCCAGCGGAAAGGGGGGACAGGGGACCCGATACGACGACGAGCAGTACTTC
J gene: TRBJ2-7; V gene: TRBV6-5; clone size: -; D gene: -; CDR3 protein: CASKGRVHEQYF; CDR3 DNA: TGTGCCAGCAAGGGCAGGGTACACGAGCAGTACTTC
J gene: TRBJ1-1; V gene: TRBV5-6; clone size: -; D gene: TRBD1; CDR3 protein: CASSLGGTGDTEAFF; CDR3 DNA: TGTGCCAGCAGCTTGGGGGGGACAGGGGACACTGAAGCTTTCTTT
J gene: TRBJ2-3; V gene: TRBV4-2; clone size: -; D gene: -; CDR3 protein: CASSHPSLSTDTQYF; CDR3 DNA: TGTGCCAGCAGCCACCCTAGCTTAAGCACAGATACGCAGTATTTT
J gene: TRBJ2-7; V gene: TRBV30; clone size: -; D gene: TRBD2; CDR3 protein: CAWSVRGGVGREQYF; CDR3 DNA: TGTGCCTGGAGTGTACGGGGGGGAGTCGGGCGCGAGCAGTACTTC
J gene: TRBJ2-3; V gene: TRBV7-2; clone size: -; D gene: TRBD2; CDR3 protein: CASSPRTSGFTDTQYF; CDR3 DNA: TGTGCCAGCAGCCCGCGGACTAGCGGGTTCACAGATACGCAGTATTTT
J gene: TRBJ2-1; V gene: TRBV7-9; clone size: few; D gene: TRBD1; CDR3 protein: CASNSRGEQFF; CDR3 DNA: TGTGCCAGCAACTCCAGGGGGGAGCAGTTCTTC
J gene: TRBJ2-1; V gene: TRBV28; clone size: -; D gene: TRBD1; CDR3 protein: CASRQAGQGGYNEQFF; CDR3 DNA: TGTGCCAGCAGACAAGCCGGACAGGGGGGATACAATGAGCAGTTCTTC
J gene: TRBJ2-7; V gene: TRBV28; clone size: -; D gene: TRBD2; CDR3 protein: CASSPTSGRSSYEQYF; CDR3 DNA: TGTGCCAGCAGCCCTACTAGCGGGAGGAGCTCCTACGAGCAGTACTTC
J gene: TRBJ1-2; V gene: TRBV5-1; clone size: -; D gene: -; CDR3 protein: CASSLEDSGVNYGYTF; CDR3 DNA: TGCGCCAGCAGCTTGGAGGATTCAGGGGTGAACTATGGCTACACCTTC
J gene: TRBJ1-3; V gene: TRBV7-9; clone size: -; D gene: TRBD1; CDR3 protein: CASSLLGTVGNTIYF; CDR3 DNA: TGTGCCAGCAGCTTGCTCGGGACAGTCGGAAACACCATATATTTT
J gene: TRBJ2-1; V gene: TRBV5-1; clone size: -; D gene: TRBD2; CDR3 protein: CASSQAGGPYNEQFF; CDR3 DNA: TGCGCCAGCAGCCAAGCGGGAGGTCCCTACAATGAGCAGTTCTTC
J gene: TRBJ2-7; V gene: TRBV5-1; clone size: -; D gene: TRBD2; CDR3 protein: CASSLAPVQREGVTLYEQYF; CDR3 DNA: TGCGCCAGCAGCTTGGCCCCTGTTCAACGGGAGGGAGTCACCCTCTACGAGCAGTACTTC
J gene: TRBJ2-1; V gene: TRBV29-1; clone size: -; D gene: -; CDR3 protein: CSVATSLDSYNEQFF; CDR3 DNA: TGCAGCGTTGCTACTAGCCTAGATTCCTACAATGAGCAGTTCTTC
J gene: TRBJ1-5; V gene: TRBV28; clone size: -; D gene: TRBD1; CDR3 protein: CASSHRQGRLQPQHF; CDR3 DNA: TGTGCCAGCAGTCACCGACAGGGTAGGCTTCAGCCCCAGCATTTT
J gene: TRBJ1-1; V gene: TRBV9; clone size: -; D gene: -; CDR3 protein: CASRGEGSLAFF; CDR3 DNA: TGTGCCAGCCGCGGGGAGGGATCCCTGGCTTTCTTT
J gene: TRBJ2-7; V gene: TRBV15; clone size: -; D gene: TRBD2; CDR3 protein: CATSRDQREAREQYF; CDR3 DNA: TGTGCCACCAGCAGAGACCAGCGGGAGGCTCGCGAGCAGTACTTC
J gene: TRBJ2-7; V gene: TRBV11-2; clone size: -; D gene: TRBD2; CDR3 protein: CASSLSPVGDYYEQYF; CDR3 DNA: TGTGCCAGCAGCTTATCTCCTGTCGGGGACTACTACGAGCAGTACTTC
J gene: TRBJ1-2; V gene: TRBV10-3; clone size: -; D gene: TRBD1; CDR3 protein: CAIKGQGSSGYTF; CDR3 DNA: TGTGCCATCAAGGGACAGGGGTCGAGCGGCTACACCTTC
J gene: TRBJ1-1; V gene: TRBV5-4; clone size: -; D gene: TRBD1; CDR3 protein: CAGQGDLNTEAFF; CDR3 DNA: TGTGCCGGACAGGGGGACCTGAACACTGAAGCTTTCTTT
J gene: TRBJ2-3; V gene: TRBV10-3; clone size: -; D gene: -; CDR3 protein: CAISEFMVGGDTQYF; CDR3 DNA: TGTGCCATCAGTGAGTTTATGGTAGGAGGCGATACGCAGTATTTT